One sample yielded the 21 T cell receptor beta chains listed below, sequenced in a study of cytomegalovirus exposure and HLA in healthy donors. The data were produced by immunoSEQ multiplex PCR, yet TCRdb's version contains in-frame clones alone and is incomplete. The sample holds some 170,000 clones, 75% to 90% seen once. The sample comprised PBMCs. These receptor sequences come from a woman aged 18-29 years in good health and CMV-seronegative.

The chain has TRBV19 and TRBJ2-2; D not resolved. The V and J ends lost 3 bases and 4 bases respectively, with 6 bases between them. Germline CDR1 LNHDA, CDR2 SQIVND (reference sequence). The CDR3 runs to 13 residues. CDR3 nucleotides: TGTGCCAGTAGTATCGGAGTCACCGGGGAGCTGTTTTTT. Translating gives CASSIGVTGELFF.

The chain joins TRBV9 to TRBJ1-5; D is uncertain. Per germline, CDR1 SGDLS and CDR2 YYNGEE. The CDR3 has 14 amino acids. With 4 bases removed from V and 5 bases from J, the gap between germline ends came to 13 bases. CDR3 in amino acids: CASSQDLGDQPQHF. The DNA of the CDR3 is TGTGCCAGCAGCCAAGATCTCGGGGATCAGCCCCAGCATTTT.

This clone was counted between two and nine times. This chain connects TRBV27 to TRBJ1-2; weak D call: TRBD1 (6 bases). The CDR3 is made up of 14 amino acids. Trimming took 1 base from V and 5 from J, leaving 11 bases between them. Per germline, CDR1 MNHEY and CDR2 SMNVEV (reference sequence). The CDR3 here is CASSLLGAGYGYTF. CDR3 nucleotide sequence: TGTGCCAGCAGTTTATTGGGGGCAGGGTATGGCTACACCTTC.

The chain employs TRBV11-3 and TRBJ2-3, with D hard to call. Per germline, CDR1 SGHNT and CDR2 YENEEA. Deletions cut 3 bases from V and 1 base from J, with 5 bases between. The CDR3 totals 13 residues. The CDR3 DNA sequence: TGTGCCAGCAGCTTTCCAGGCACAGATACGCAGTATTTT. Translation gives CASSFPGTDTQYF.

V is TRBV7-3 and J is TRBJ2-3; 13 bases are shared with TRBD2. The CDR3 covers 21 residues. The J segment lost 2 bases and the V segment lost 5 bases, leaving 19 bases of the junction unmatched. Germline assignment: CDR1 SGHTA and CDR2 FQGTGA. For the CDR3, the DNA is TGTGCCAGCAGCCCTGGGGGAGTGGGACTAGCGGGGCCCTCCGACACAGATACGCAGTATTTT. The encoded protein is CASSPGGVGLAGPSDTDTQYF.

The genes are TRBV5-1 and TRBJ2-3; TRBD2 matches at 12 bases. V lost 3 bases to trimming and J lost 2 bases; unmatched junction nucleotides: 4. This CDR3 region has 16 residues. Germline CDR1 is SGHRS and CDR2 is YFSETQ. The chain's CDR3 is CASSYLAGGITDTQYF. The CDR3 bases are TGCGCCAGCAGCTACCTAGCGGGGGGGATCACAGATACGCAGTATTTT.

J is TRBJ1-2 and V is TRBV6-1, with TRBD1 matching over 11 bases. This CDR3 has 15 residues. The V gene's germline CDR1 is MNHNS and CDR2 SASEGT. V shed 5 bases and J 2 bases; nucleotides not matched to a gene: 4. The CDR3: CASSPRDRGNYGYTF. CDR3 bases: TGTGCCAGCAGTCCCCGGGACAGGGGGAACTATGGCTACACCTTC.

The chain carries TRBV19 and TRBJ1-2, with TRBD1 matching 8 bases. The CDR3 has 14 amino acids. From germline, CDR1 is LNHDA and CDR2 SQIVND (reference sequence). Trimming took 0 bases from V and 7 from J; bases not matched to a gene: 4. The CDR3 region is CASSIEDRVSGYTF. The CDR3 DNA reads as TGTGCCAGTAGTATAGAGGACAGGGTAAGTGGCTACACCTTC.

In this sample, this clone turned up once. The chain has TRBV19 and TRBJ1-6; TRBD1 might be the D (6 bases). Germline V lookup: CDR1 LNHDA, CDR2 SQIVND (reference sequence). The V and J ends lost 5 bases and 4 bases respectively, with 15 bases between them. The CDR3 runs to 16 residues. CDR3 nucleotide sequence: TGTGCCAGTAGTTCCCTATCTCAGGGGTATAATTCACCCCTCCACTTT. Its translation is CASSSLSQGYNSPLHF. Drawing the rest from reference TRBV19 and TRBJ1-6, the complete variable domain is DGGITQSPKYLFRKEGQNVTLSCEQNLNHDAMYWYRQDPGQGLRLIYYSQIVNDFQKGDIAEGYSVSREKKESFPLTVTSAQKNPTAFYLCASSSLSQGYNSPLHFGNGTRLTVT.

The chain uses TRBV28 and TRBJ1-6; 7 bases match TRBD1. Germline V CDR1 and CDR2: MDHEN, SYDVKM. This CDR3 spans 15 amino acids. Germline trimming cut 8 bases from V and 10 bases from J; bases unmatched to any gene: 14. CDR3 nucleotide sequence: TGTGCCAGCCGGGAAGGAAGGGGGCGGAGCTCACCCCTCCACTTT. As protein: CASREGRGRSSPLHF.

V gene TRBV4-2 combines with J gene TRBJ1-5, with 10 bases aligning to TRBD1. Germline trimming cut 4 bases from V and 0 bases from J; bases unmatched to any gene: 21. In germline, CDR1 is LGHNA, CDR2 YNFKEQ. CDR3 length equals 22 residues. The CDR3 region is CASSPRGRQGAASFNSNQPQHF. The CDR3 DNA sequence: TGTGCCAGCAGCCCGAGAGGGCGACAGGGGGCGGCCTCATTCAATAGCAATCAGCCCCAGCATTTT.

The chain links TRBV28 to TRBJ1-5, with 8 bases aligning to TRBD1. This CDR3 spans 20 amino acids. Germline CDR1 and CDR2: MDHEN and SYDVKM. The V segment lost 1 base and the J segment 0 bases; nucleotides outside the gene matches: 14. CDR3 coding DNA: TGTGCCAGCAGTTTATCTGGTCTCAGGGGGCAATTTGATAGCAATCAGCCCCAGCATTTT. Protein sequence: CASSLSGLRGQFDSNQPQHF.

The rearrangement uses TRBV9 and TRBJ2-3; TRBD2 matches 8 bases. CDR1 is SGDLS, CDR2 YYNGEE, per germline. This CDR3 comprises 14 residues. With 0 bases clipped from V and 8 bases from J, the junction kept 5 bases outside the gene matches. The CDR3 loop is CASSVAGRGGTQYF. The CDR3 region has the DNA TGTGCCAGCAGCGTAGCCGGGAGGGGGGGTACGCAGTATTTT.

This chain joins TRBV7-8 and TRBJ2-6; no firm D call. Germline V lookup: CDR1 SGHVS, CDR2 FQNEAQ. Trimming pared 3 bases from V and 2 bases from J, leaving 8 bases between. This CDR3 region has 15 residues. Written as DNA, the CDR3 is TGTGCCAGCAGCTTCTTCGCGGCTGGGGCCAACGTCCTGACTTTC. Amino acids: CASSFFAAGANVLTF.

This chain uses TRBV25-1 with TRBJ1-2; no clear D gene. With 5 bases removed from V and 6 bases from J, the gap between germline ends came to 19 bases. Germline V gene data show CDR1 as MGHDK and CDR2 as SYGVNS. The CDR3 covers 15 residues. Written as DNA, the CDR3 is TGTGCCAGCAGTCCCACGGGGAGGGTTAATCATGGCTACACCTTC. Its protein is CASSPTGRVNHGYTF.

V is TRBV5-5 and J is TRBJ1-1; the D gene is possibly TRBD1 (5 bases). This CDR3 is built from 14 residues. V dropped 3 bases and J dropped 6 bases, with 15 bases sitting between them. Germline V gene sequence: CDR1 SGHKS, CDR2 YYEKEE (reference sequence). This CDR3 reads CASSWGNRDSEAFF. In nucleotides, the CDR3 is TGTGCCAGCAGCTGGGGAAACCGGGACTCTGAAGCTTTCTTT. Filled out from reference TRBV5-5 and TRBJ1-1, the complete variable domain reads DAGVTQSPTHLIKTRGQQVTLRCSPISGHKSVSWYQQVLGQGPQFIFQYYEKEERGRGNFPDRFSARQFPNYSSELNVNALLLGDSALYLCASSWGNRDSEAFFGQGTRLTVV.

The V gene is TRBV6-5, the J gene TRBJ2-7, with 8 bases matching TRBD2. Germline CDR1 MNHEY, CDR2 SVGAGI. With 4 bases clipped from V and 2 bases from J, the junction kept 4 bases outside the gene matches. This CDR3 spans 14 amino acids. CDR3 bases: TGTGCCAGCAGTTCGGGAGGGCCCACCTACGAGCAGTACTTC. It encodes CASSSGGPTYEQYF.

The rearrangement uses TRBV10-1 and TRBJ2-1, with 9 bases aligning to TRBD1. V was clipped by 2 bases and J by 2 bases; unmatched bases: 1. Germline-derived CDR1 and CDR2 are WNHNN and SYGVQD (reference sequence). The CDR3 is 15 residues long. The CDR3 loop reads CASSETGGTYNEQFF. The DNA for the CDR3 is TGCGCCAGCAGTGAGACAGGGGGCACCTACAATGAGCAGTTCTTC.

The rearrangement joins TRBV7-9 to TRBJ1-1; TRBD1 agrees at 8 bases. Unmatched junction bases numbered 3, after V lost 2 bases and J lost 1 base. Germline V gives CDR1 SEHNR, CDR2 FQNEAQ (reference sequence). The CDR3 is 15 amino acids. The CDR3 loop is CASSLPGQGNTEAFF. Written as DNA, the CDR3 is TGTGCCAGCAGCTTACCCGGACAGGGGAACACTGAAGCTTTCTTT.

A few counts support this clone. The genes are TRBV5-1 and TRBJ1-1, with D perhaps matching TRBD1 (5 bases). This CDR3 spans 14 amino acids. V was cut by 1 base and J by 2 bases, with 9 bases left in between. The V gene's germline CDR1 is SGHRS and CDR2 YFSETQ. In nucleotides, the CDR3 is TGCGCCAGCAGCTTGAGACAGCTTAACACTGAAGCTTTCTTT. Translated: CASSLRQLNTEAFF.

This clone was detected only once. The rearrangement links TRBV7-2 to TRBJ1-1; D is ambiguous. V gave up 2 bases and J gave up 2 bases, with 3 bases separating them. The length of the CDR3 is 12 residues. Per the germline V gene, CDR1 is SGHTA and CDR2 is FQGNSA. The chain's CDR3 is CASSLYNTEAFF. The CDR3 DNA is TGTGCCAGCAGCTTATATAACACTGAAGCTTTCTTT.